This T cell receptor (beta chain) was recovered during a study of T cell responses to AZD1222 COVID-19 vaccine. Study-wide context: It was second doses at about 4 or about 12 weeks that were pooled. Study outcomes and limitations: Donors were largely white British and mainly female; clonal diversity was possibly underestimated. Spike-specific TCR breadth and depth grew following two AZD1222 doses. Targets within unmutated variant regions were reportedly found for nearly half of spike-specific TCRs.

This clone showed up just a few times. Antigen unknown. The data were produced by immunoSEQ multiplex PCR, yet TCRdb's version contains in-frame clones alone and is incomplete. The table records about 140,000 clones, more than 90% of them present only once. This clonotype was obtained from an adult in good health. The sample in question was peripheral blood, obtained on day 0 of AZD1222 vaccination.

The CDR3 sequence: CASSVGGLAGGADTQYF. CDR3 nucleotides: TGTGCCAGCAGCGTAGGGGGACTAGCGGGAGGTGCAGATACGCAGTATTTT. This rearrangement joins TRBV9 to TRBJ2-3; 15 bases line up with TRBD2. The V gene's germline CDR1 is SGDLS and CDR2 YYNGEE. CDR3 length: 17 residues. Unmatched junction bases numbered 3, after V lost 0 bases and J lost 4 bases.